This TCR beta chain came from a study of CD8+CD57+ T cells in acquired aplastic anemia. Findings of the study overall: Patients did not significantly differ from controls in CD8+ Simpson's diversity. Common to patients and controls were 25 to 30 CD8+ CDR3 sequences.

The V and J ends lost 3 bases and 8 bases respectively, with 8 bases between them. The CDR3 has 11 amino acids. Looked up from germline, CDR1 is MDHEN and CDR2 is SYDVKM. Genomic DNA was employed as the template in profiling TCR beta VDJ and CDR3. TCRdb used MiXCR to reprocess the reads, holding one entry per CDR3 protein. The sample has around 150,000 distinct CDR3 sequences, around 40% seen once; the top ten hold approximately 1%. The table lists this clonotype with many counts. Its antigen is not known. Material for sequencing was sorted CD4+, CD8+, or CD8+CD57+ T cells (not recorded which) from PBMCs. The clonotype comes from a human donor in good health. The chain couples TRBV28 to TRBJ2-7; no clear D. CDR3 residues: CASSFNAKQYF. The CDR3, as DNA: TGTGCCAGCAGTTTCAATGCGAAGCAGTACTTC.